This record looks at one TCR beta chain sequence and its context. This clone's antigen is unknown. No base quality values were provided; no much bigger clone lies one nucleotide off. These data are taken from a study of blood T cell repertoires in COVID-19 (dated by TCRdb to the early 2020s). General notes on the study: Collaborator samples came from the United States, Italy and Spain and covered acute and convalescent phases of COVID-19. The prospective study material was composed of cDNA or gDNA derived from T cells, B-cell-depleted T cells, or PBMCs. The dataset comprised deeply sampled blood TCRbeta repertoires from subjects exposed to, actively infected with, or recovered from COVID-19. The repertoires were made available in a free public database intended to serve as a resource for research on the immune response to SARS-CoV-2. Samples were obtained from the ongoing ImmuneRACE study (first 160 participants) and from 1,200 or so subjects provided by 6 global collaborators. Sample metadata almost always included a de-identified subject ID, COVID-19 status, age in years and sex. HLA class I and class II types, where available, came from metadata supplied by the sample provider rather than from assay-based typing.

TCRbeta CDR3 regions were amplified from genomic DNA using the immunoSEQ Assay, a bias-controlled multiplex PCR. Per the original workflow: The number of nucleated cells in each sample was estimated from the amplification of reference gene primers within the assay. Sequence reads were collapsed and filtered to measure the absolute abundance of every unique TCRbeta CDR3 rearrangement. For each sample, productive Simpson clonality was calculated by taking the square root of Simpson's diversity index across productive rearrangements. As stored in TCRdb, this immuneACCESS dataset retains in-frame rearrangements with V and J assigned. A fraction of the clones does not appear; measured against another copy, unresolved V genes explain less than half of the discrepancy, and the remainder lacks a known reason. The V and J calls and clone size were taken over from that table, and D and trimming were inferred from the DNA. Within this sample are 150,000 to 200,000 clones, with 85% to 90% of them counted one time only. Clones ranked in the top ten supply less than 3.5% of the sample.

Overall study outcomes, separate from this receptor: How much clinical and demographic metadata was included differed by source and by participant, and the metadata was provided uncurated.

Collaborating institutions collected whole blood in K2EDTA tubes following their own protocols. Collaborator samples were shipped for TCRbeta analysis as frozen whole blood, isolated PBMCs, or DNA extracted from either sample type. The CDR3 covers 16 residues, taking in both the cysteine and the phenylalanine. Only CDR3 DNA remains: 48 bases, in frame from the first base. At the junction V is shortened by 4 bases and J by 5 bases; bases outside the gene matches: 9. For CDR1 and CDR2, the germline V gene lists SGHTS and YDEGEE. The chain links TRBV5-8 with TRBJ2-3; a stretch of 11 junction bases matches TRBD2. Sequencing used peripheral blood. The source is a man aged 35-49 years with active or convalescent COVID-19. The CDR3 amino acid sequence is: CASSIGLAGDGDTQYF. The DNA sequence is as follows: TGTGCCAGCAGCATCGGACTAGCGGGTGATGGAGATACGCAGTATTTT.